Each of the 6 T cell receptor beta chains below was sequenced from the same sample in a study of blood T cell repertoires in COVID-19. Assay used: immunoSEQ multiplex PCR; TCRdb lists only in-frame clones, some missing. Of roughly 110,000 clones listed, around 84% are singletons. Sequences were obtained from peripheral blood. These receptors all come from a human donor in a cohort sampled during active COVID-19.

V and J are TRBV7-2 and TRBJ2-1; the match to TRBD2 covers 12 bases. Germline V gene lookup returns CDR1 SGHTA and CDR2 FQGNSA. After removal of 5 bases from V and 2 bases from J, the junction contained 10 bases not matched to a gene. The CDR3 has 18 residues. The CDR3 DNA follows: TGTGCCAGCAGCCCCTCAACCCGACTAGCGGGGGCCTACAATGAGCAGTTCTTC. It encodes CASSPSTRLAGAYNEQFF.

The chain uses TRBV5-6 and TRBJ2-1, with 10 bases aligning to TRBD1. The CDR3 totals 18 residues. Trimming took 3 bases from V and 4 from J; bases not matched to a gene: 13. Per germline, CDR1 SGHDT and CDR2 YYEEEE. This chain's CDR3 is CASSWGTGVFSVYNEQFF. Here the CDR3 DNA reads TGTGCCAGCAGCTGGGGGACAGGGGTTTTCTCGGTTTACAATGAGCAGTTCTTC.

The rearrangement uses TRBV6-1 and TRBJ1-4; unclear D gene. Germline-derived CDR1 and CDR2 are MNHNS and SASEGT. Trimming shortened V by 0 bases and J by 7 bases, and 6 bases separated the two germline ends. The CDR3 has 13 amino acids. CDR3 region: CASSEARVEKLFF. CDR3 nucleotide sequence: TGTGCCAGCAGTGAAGCGCGGGTTGAAAAACTGTTTTTT.

V is TRBV9 and J is TRBJ2-7; no firm D call. Germline V lookup: CDR1 SGDLS, CDR2 YYNGEE. V lost 6 bases and J 5 bases, leaving 21 bases between the germline ends. The CDR3 is 15 residues long. CDR3: CASTSPMRFVHEQYF. The CDR3 DNA is TGTGCCAGCACCTCACCGATGAGATTTGTTCACGAGCAGTACTTC.

This clone has more than one count but fewer than ten. The chain has TRBV27 and TRBJ1-5; 9 nucleotides align to TRBD1. V was pared by 5 bases and J by 11 bases, with 7 bases of the junction left unmatched. The CDR3 consists of 13 residues. The germline CDR1 and CDR2 sequences are MNHEY and SMNVEV (reference sequence). DNA of the CDR3: TGTGCCAGCAGTACGACAGGGGGTCGTGCCCAGCATTTT. Its translation is CASSTTGGRAQHF.

The J gene is TRBJ1-5, the V gene TRBV27; D is ambiguous. The CDR3 is made up of 15 amino acids. Trimming shortened V by 3 bases and J by 0 bases, and 9 bases separated the two germline ends. Germline CDR1 is MNHEY and CDR2 is SMNVEV (reference sequence). The CDR3 coding sequence is TGTGCCAGCAGTTTGGTCCTATATAGCAATCAGCCCCAGCATTTT. It codes for CASSLVLYSNQPQHF.